This T cell receptor beta chain originates from a study of T cell responses to AZD1222 COVID-19 vaccine. General study findings and limits: Just 5 to 7 AZD1222 recipients tested seropositive at baseline. Nearly half of spike-specific TCRs reportedly go after variant regions that carry no mutations.

The assay was immunoSEQ multiplex PCR, and TCRdb's table has in-frame clones only and misses some. The table shows over 130,000 clones, with more than 80% occurring only once. V gave up 5 bases and J gave up 1 base, with 11 bases separating them. Germline V CDR1 and CDR2: GTSNPN, SVGIG (reference sequence). The CDR3 spans 14 residues. On this clone: The target antigen is unknown.

Second-dose intervals of approximately 4 or approximately 12 weeks were pooled. The specimen comprised peripheral blood, sampled 28 days after the second AZD1222 dose. The receptor's source is an adult who received the AZD1222 COVID-19 vaccine. J is TRBJ1-4 and V is TRBV30, with D possibly matching TRBD1 (6 bases). CDR3 region: CAWLVTGTNEKLFF. CDR3 sequence (DNA): TGTGCCTGGCTTGTGACAGGAACTAATGAAAAACTGTTTTTT.